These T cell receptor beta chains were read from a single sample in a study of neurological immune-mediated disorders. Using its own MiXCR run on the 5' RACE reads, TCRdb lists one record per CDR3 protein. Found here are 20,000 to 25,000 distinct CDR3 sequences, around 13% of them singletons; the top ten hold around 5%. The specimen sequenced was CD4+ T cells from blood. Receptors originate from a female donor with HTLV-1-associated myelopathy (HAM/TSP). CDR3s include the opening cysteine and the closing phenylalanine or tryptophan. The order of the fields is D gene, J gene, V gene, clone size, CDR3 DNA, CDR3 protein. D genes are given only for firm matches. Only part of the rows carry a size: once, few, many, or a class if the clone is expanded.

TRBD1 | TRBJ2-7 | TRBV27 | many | TGTGCCAGCAGGAGGGGGACAGGGCGGTACGAGCAGTACTTC | CASRRGTGRYEQYF
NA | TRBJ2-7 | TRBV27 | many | TGTGCCAGCAGTTTATCTTTGGTCGGGTACTACGAGCAGTACTTC | CASSLSLVGYYEQYF
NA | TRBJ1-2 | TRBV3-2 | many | TGTGCCAGCAGCCAAGGCCCCCCGCGGGGTGGCTACACCTTC | CASSQGPPRGGYTF
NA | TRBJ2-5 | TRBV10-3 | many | TGTGCCATCAGCCCAGGGTTACAAGAGACCCAGTACTTC | CAISPGLQETQYF
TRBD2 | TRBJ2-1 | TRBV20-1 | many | TGCAGTGCTAGAGTTGCGGGAGACAGCAATGAGCAGTTCTTC | CSARVAGDSNEQFF
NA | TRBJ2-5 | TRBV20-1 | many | TGCAGTGCTAGTCATTACAGAGCTCAAGAGACCCAGTACTTC | CSASHYRAQETQYF
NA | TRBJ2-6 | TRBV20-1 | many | TGCAGTGCTAGTTTTAACTCTGGGGCCAACGTCCTGACTTTC | CSASFNSGANVLTF
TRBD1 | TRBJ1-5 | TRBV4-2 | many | TGTGCCAGCAGCCAAGCGGGACAGGGCCACCAGCATTTT | CASSQAGQGHQHF
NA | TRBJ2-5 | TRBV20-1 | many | TGCAGTGCTAGAGCCCCCAGGGTCGCAGAGACCCAGTACTTC | CSARAPRVAETQYF
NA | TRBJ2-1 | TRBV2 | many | TGTGCCAGCAGCGACCGGGGCCCCAAGCAGTTCTTC | CASSDRGPKQFF
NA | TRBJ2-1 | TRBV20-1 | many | TGCAGTGCTAGAGCACGGGTTACTCGTGATGAGCAGTTCTTC | CSARARVTRDEQFF
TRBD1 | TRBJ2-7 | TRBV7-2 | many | TGTGCCAGCAGCCCCCGGGACAGGGCTAAGTTTCTGACCTACGAGCAGTACTTC | CASSPRDRAKFLTYEQYF
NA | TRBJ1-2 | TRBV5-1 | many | TGCGCCAGCAGCTTCAGGTCCCTGAACTATGGCTACACCTTC | CASSFRSLNYGYTF
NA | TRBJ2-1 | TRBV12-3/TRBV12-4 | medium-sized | TGTGCCAGCAGTTTTATCGGGCCCAACTACAATGAGCAGTTCTTC | CASSFIGPNYNEQFF
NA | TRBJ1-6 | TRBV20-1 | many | TGCAGTGCTAGAGACAGGACGTTTTCACCCCTCCACTTT | CSARDRTFSPLHF
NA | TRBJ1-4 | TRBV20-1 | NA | TGCAGTGCTAGAGGAGGGGGTAATGAAAAACTGTTTTTT | CSARGGGNEKLFF
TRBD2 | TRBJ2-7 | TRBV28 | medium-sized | TGTGCCAGCATCCCGCTAGCGGGAGGGTGGTACGAGCAGTACTTC | CASIPLAGGWYEQYF
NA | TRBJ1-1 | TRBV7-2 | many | TGTGCCAGCAGCTTAGGGCGGACCACTGAAGCTTTCTTT | CASSLGRTTEAFF
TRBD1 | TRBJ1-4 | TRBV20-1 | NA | TGCAGTGCCCCGGGACAGAGGGCGAGGTCTGAAAAACTGTTTTTT | CSAPGQRARSEKLFF
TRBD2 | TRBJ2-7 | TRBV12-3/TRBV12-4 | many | TGTGCCAGCAGTTTATCCAGGACTAGCGGGCACGAGCAGTACTTC | CASSLSRTSGHEQYF
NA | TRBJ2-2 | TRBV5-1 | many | TGCGCCAGCCGACACCCGAACACCGGGGAGCTGTTTTTT | CASRHPNTGELFF
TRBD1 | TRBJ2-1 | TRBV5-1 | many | TGCGCCAGCAGCTTGCAATCCGGACAGGGGAACAATGAGCAGTTCTTC | CASSLQSGQGNNEQFF
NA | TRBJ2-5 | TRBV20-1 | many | TGCAGTGCTAGAGATAGTGGAAAAGAGACCCAGTACTTC | CSARDSGKETQYF
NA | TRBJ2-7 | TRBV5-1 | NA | TGCGCCAGCAGCTTCGGGCTCGGAGAGCAGTACTTC | CASSFGLGEQYF
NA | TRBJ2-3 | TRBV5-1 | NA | TGCGCCAGCAGCTCGGGACATGTCCTCTCCTACGAGCAGTATTTT | CASSSGHVLSYEQYF
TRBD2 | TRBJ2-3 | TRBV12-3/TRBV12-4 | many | TGTGCCAGCAGTTTATCTCGTCTAGCGGCAGATACGCAGTATTTT | CASSLSRLAADTQYF
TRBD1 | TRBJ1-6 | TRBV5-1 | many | TGCGCCAGCAGCCGGGGACAGGGACAGAATTCACCCCTCCACTTT | CASSRGQGQNSPLHF
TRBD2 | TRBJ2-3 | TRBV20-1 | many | TGCAGTGCCGTACGCGGGAGTTATACGCAGTATTTT | CSAVRGSYTQYF
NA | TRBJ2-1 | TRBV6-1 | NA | TGTTCTAGCCTTTTACCTGGGGGCTCCGTTTTATTTAATGAGCAGTTCTTC | CSSLLPGGSVLFNEQFF
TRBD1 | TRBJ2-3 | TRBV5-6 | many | TGTGCCAGCAGCCCCCCCCCGGGACAGGGGGCAGATACGCAGTATTTT | CASSPPPGQGADTQYF
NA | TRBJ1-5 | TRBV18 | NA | TGTGCCAGCTCATCCGCTGCGGGGGGGTCCAATCAGCCCCAGCATTTT | CASSSAAGGSNQPQHF
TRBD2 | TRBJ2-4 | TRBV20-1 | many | TGCAGTGCGGGCCCTGGGAGCGGGAGGGCCAGCAACATTCAGTACTTC | CSAGPGSGRASNIQYF
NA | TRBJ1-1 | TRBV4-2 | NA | TGTGCCAGCAACCAAGACCCGGTGGATAACACTGAAGCTTTATTT | CASNQDPVDNTEALF
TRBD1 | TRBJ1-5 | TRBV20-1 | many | TGCAGTGCGTACAGGGGGAATCAGCCCCAGCATTTT | CSAYRGNQPQHF
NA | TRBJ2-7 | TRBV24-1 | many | TGTGCCACCAGTGAGCCGAAGGGACGGAAGTACGAGCAGTACTTC | CATSEPKGRKYEQYF
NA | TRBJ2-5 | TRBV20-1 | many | TGCAGTGCTAGGGACCGAAGGCGTGAGACCCAGTACTTC | CSARDRRRETQYF
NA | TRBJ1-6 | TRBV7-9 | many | TGTGCCAGCAGCTTAACAGGGAGGTCACCCCTCCACTTT | CASSLTGRSPLHF
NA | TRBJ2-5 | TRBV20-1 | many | TGCAGTGCGGGGGATTTGGTGGGACAAGAGACCCAGTACTTC | CSAGDLVGQETQYF
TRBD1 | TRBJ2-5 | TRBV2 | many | TGTGCCAGCAGGGTTGACAGGGTTGAGACCCAGTACTTC | CASRVDRVETQYF
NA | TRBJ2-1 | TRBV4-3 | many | TGCGCCAGCAGCGTTGCTAGCTACAATGAGCAGTTCTTC | CASSVASYNEQFF